This T cell receptor beta chain was identified during a study of cytomegalovirus exposure and HLA in healthy donors. Study-level background: T cells numbering some 170 million yielded fewer than 140 million unique TCR beta sequences in an earlier analysis.

This clone was found a few times. Primers for the PCR totalled 60 Vbeta and 13 Jbeta. Method: immunoSEQ multiplex PCR; TCRdb's copy keeps in-frame clones and lacks some. The table lists 110,000 to 150,000 clones, roughly 73% of them singletons, with 1.5% to 2% in the top ten. The germline V and J ends were trimmed by 1 base and 2 bases, with 5 bases remaining between them. The V gene's germline CDR1 is SNHLY and CDR2 FYNNEI. This CDR3 is built from 13 residues. This sequence was found in a female donor in good health and CMV-seronegative. The V and J genes are TRBV2 and TRBJ1-2; tentatively, D is TRBD1 (5 bases). Sequences were obtained from PBMCs. CDR3 region: CASSEDRNYGYTF. Here the CDR3 DNA reads TGTGCCAGCAGTGAAGACAGGAACTATGGCTACACCTTC.